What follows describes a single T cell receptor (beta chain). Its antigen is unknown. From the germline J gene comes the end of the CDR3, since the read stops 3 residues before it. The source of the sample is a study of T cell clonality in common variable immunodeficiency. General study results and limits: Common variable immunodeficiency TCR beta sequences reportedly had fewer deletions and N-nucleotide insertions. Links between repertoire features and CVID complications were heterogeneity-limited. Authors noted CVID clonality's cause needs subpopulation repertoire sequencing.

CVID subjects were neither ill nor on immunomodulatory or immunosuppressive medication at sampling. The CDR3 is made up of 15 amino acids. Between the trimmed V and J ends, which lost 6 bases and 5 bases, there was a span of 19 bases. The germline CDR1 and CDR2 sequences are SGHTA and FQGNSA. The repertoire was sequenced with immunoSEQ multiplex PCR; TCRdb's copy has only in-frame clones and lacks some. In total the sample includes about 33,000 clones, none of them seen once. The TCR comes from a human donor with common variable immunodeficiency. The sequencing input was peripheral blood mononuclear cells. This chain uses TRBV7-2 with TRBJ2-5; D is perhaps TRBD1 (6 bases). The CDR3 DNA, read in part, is TGTGCCAGCAGTCGCCCAGGGGCCGCTCGGGAGACC. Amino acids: CASSRPGAARET. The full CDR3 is CASSRPGAARETQYF.